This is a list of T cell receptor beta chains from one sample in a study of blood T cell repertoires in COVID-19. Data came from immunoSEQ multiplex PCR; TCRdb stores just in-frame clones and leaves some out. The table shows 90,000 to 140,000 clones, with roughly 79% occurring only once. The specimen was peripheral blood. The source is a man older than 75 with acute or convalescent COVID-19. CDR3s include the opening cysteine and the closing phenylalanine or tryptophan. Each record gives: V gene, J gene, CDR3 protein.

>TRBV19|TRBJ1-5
CASSIPTVLPQHF
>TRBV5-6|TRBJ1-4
CASSFGTTNEKLFF
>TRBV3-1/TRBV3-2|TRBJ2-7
CASSPGRGHEQYF
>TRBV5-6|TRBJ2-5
CASSPGSEETQYF
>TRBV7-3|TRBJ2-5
CASSYRGAGETQYF
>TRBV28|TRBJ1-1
CASSSAGTGLRRTEAFF
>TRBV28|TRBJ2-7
CASSLSPGLGSASYEQYF
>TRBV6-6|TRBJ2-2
CAVQGADTGELFF
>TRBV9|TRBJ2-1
CASSVGGGAYNEQFF
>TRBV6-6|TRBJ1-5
CASSLRSQGNQPQHF
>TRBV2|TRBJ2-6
CASSSSSGANVLTF
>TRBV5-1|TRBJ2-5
CASSLRGKQETQYF
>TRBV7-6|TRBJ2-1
CASSLRPGDSYNEQFF
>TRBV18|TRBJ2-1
CASSPREGASYNEQFF
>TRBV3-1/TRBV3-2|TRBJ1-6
CASSHRQGLHF
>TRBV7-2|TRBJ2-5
CASSFSGEGRETQYF
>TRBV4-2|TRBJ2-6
CASSQGLRGGDRLSSGANVLTF
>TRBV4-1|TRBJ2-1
CASSHLTSGRAQSYNEQFF
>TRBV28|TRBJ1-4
CASSSPKRGGEKLFF
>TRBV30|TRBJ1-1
CAWNGQGGTEAFF
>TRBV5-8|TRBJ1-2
CASSRRVTNYGYTF
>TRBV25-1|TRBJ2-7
CASSESLGRTYEQYF
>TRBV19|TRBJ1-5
CASTILGSYQPQHF
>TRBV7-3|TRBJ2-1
CASSLRGLAGGDEQFF
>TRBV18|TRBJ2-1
CASSPLGGANEQFF
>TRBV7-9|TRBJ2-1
CASSLNRLVNEQFF
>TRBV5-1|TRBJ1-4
CASSFRGGGEKLFF
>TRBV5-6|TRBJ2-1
CASRFRTSGYNEQFF
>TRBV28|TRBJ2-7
CASSLGTGVSYEQYF
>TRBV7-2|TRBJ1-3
CASSPGQPGNTIYF
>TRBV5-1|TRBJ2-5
CASSLSGGTETQYF
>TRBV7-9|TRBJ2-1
CASSLQRDRYNEQFF
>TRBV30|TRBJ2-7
CAWSTGTANYEQYF
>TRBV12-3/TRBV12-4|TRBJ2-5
CASSLIGQETQYF
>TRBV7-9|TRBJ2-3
CASSLGISGSSGTDTQYF
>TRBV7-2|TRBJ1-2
CASSNNNGYTF
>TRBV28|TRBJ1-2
CASRGTGGNYGYTF
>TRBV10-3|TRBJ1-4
CAISGAGPTNEKLFF
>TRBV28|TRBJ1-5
CASSSARVYNQPQHF
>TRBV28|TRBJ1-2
CASSFGHNYGYTF